The 20 T cell receptor beta chains listed next were all sequenced from one sample in a study of CD8 T cells in ankylosing spondylitis. Using its own MiXCR run on the 5' RACE reads, TCRdb lists one record per CDR3 protein. The sample shows tens of thousands of distinct CDR3 sequences, 9% of them seen only once. Antigens of these TCRs are unknown. Overall study findings and caveats: Within ankylosing spondylitis blood, a TCR beta motif made up of fewer than ten highly homologous variants appeared to be characteristic.

The material sequenced was blood, either unsorted or a sorted T cell fraction (not recorded which). The receptors were sampled from a male donor with ankylosing spondylitis.

This clonotype was detected a few times. The chain carries TRBV27 and TRBJ2-3, with D unresolved. Looked up from germline, CDR1 is MNHEY and CDR2 is SMNVEV (reference sequence). V shed 1 base and J shed 3 bases, with 8 bases lying between them. CDR3 length: 14 residues. The CDR3: CASSLFYSTDTQYF. In DNA, the CDR3 is TGTGCCAGCAGTTTATTTTACTCTACAGATACGCAGTATTTT.

CDR3 in DNA: TGTACCTTCAGTTTAGAACCTACAGGGATCGAATTCTATGGCTACACCTTC. This sequence encodes CTFSLEPTGIEFYGYTF. The J gene is TRBJ1-2, the V gene TRBV12-3 or TRBV12-4; D is perhaps TRBD1 (6 bases). The CDR3 length is 17 residues.

The V call is TRBV7-8, the J call TRBJ2-2; 10 bases fit TRBD2. Trimming cost V 5 bases and J 8 bases; bases outside gene matches: 8. This CDR3 comprises 15 residues. Germline V CDR1 and CDR2: SGHVS, FQNEAQ. The CDR3 region is CASSMSSSGSGELFF. CDR3 in DNA: TGTGCCAGCAGCATGTCCTCTAGCGGGAGTGGGGAGCTGTTTTTT.

This clonotype appeared many times. At one end, the junction sequence differs from germline, possibly due to a read error. The rearrangement joins TRBV5-1 to TRBJ2-7; 8 nucleotides line up with TRBD2. Germline V lookup: CDR1 SGHRS, CDR2 YFSETQ. This CDR3 region has 14 residues. CDR3 amino acids: CASSLASGSYEQYF. The CDR3 region has the DNA TGTGCCAGCAGCTTGGCAAGCGGGAGCTACGAGCAGTACTTC.

The chain has TRBV27 and TRBJ1-2, with 7 bases fitting TRBD1. This CDR3 is 14 amino acids long. V lost 6 bases and J lost 8; bases outside the gene matches: 12. Germline loops: CDR1 MNHEY, CDR2 SMNVEV (reference sequence). The CDR3 protein is CASRPTGVGGGYTF. In DNA form, the CDR3 reads TGTGCCAGCAGACCAACAGGGGTTGGAGGAGGCTACACCTTC.

This clonotype has a handful of counts. This rearrangement joins TRBV7-9 to TRBJ2-6; possible D gene TRBD1, 5 bases. Trimming removed 4 bases at V and 0 bases at J, with 13 bases between. This CDR3 comprises 17 residues. The germline V gene has CDR1 SEHNR and CDR2 FQNEAQ (reference sequence). CDR3 in amino acids: CASSSPTDDSGANVLTF. The CDR3 region has the DNA TGTGCCAGCAGCTCACCGACAGACGACTCTGGGGCCAACGTCCTGACTTTC. The full variable domain, in which reference TRBV7-9 and TRBJ2-6 provide the parts outside the CDR3, is DTGVSQNPRHKITKRGQNVTFRCDPISEHNRLYWYRQTLGQGPEFLTYFQNEAQLEKSRLLSDRFSAERPKGSFSTLEIQRTEQGDSAMYLCASSSPTDDSGANVLTFGAGSRLTVL.

This clonotype was seen at least ten times. This chain connects TRBV12-3 or TRBV12-4 to TRBJ2-7; 8 bases fit TRBD1. The CDR3 consists of 15 residues. The J segment lost 3 bases and the V segment lost 3 bases, leaving 7 bases of the junction unmatched. For the CDR3, the DNA is TGTGCCAGCAGTTTGGGCGGACAGGGCTTCTACGAGCAGTACTTC. Its protein product is CASSLGGQGFYEQYF.

This clonotype has a count of ten or more. The chain carries TRBV7-8 and TRBJ2-7; D not resolved. The CDR3 sequence is 15 residues long. Trimming pared 5 bases from V and 3 bases from J, leaving 17 bases between. Germline CDR1 SGHVS, CDR2 FQNEAQ. In nucleotides, the CDR3 is TGTGCCAGCAGCCAACGGACCTTACTGGGCTACGAGCAGTACTTC. Its protein is CASSQRTLLGYEQYF.

This clonotype was seen a few times. The chain employs TRBV7-2 and TRBJ2-1; D is perhaps TRBD2 (6 bases). Trimming took off 1 base at V and 1 base at J, with 14 bases between the two ends. The CDR3 has 17 amino acids. Germline V lookup: CDR1 SGHTA, CDR2 FQGNSA. CDR3 DNA sequence: TGTGCCAGCAGCTTAGGGCTCGGGAGCGGTTCCTACAATGAGCAGTTCTTC. Its translation: CASSLGLGSGSYNEQFF.

In this sample, this clonotype turned up a few times. J is TRBJ2-7 and V is TRBV19; no firm D call. Between the trimmed V and J ends, which lost 5 bases and 0 bases, there was a span of 14 bases. The CDR3 loop spans 15 amino acids. CDR1 and CDR2 from the germline V gene are LNHDA and SQIVND (reference sequence). The CDR3 DNA reads TGTGCCAGTAGTCCACACAGAGTCAGCTCCTACGAGCAGTACTTC. Amino acids: CASSPHRVSSYEQYF. Full variable domain (remainder filled in from reference TRBV19 and TRBJ2-7): DGGITQSPKYLFRKEGQNVTLSCEQNLNHDAMYWYRQDPGQGLRLIYYSQIVNDFQKGDIAEGYSVSREKKESFPLTVTSAQKNPTAFYLCASSPHRVSSYEQYFGPGTRLTVT.

This clonotype appeared many times. V and J are TRBV27 and TRBJ2-3, with D possibly TRBD2 on 6 matching bases. V was cut by 2 bases and J by 5 bases, with 14 bases left in between. This CDR3 has 15 residues. Germline CDR1 is MNHEY and CDR2 is SMNVEV (reference sequence). CDR3 DNA sequence: TGTGCCAGCAGTTTAACCGGGACTCCCCAAGATACGCAGTATTTT. Residues: CASSLTGTPQDTQYF.

The table lists this clonotype with many counts. The J gene is TRBJ1-5, the V gene TRBV6-1; 7 positions match TRBD1. The J segment lost 2 bases and the V segment lost 6 bases, leaving 4 bases of the junction unmatched. The CDR3 length is 14 residues. Germline V CDR1 and CDR2: MNHNS, SASEGT. The CDR3 sequence is CASRTGTGNQPQHF. The CDR3 DNA sequence: TGTGCCAGCAGAACCGGGACAGGCAATCAGCCCCAGCATTTT.

This clonotype was observed many times. The rearrangement joins TRBV15 to TRBJ1-5, with unresolved D. Trimming took off 0 bases at V and 4 bases at J, with 10 bases between the two ends. Germline CDR1 is LNHNV and CDR2 is YYDKDF (reference sequence). This CDR3 spans 15 amino acids. The CDR3 DNA follows: TGTGCCACCAGCAGAGATAGGGCAAAGAATCAGCCCCAGCATTTT. Protein product: CATSRDRAKNQPQHF.

This clonotype was seen many times. This sequence joins TRBV28 and TRBJ2-1; TRBD2 matches 11 bases. The junction had 10 bases not matched to a gene; V was cut back by 5 bases and J by 10 bases. Per germline, CDR1 MDHEN and CDR2 SYDVKM. CDR3 length equals 15 residues. CDR3 coding DNA: TGTGCCAGCAGTCCGGGACTAGCGGCTTCGTGGGAGCAGTTCTTC. Protein sequence: CASSPGLAASWEQFF.

This clonotype was seen ten or more times. V gene TRBV24-1 combines with J gene TRBJ2-1; D possibly corresponds to TRBD2 (5 bases). The germline V gene has CDR1 KGHDR and CDR2 SFDVKD. The V gene lost 10 bases and the J gene lost 4 bases, with 13 bases spanning the gap. The CDR3 runs to 13 residues. Here the CDR3 DNA reads TGTGCCACAAGCGGAGGTAATTACAATGAGCAGTTCTTC. This sequence encodes CATSGGNYNEQFF.

This clonotype has a count of ten or more. This chain uses TRBV28 with TRBJ2-3; D is possibly TRBD2 (6 bases). V dropped 3 bases and J dropped 11 bases, with 12 bases sitting between them. The CDR3 has 12 amino acids. Germline CDR1 reads MDHEN; CDR2 reads SYDVKM. The DNA for the CDR3 is TGTGCCAGCAGTTTGGAGGAGGGAAAGCAGTATTTT. This encodes CASSLEEGKQYF.

V gene TRBV6-4 combines with J gene TRBJ1-5; 7 bases match TRBD1. Germline trimming cut 6 bases from V and 4 bases from J; bases unmatched to any gene: 9. The CDR3 totals 15 residues. Looked up from germline, CDR1 is MRHNA and CDR2 is SNTAGT. DNA of the CDR3: TGTGCCAGCAGGCACGACAGGGTCTTGAATCAGCCCCAGCATTTT. This gives the protein CASRHDRVLNQPQHF.

This clonotype came up a few times. CDR3 region: CASSGLAGVNQETQYF. Written as DNA, the CDR3 is TGTGCCAGCAGCGGACTAGCGGGAGTGAACCAAGAGACCCAGTACTTC. This sequence joins TRBV2 and TRBJ2-5; 13 positions match TRBD2. This CDR3 contains 16 residues. Germline V CDR1 and CDR2: SNHLY, FYNNEI. J gave up 0 bases and V 6 bases, and 4 bases lay outside the gene matches.

This clonotype was recorded a few times. CDR3 sequence reads: CSVAGESWWPEAFF. CDR3 DNA: TGCAGCGTTGCTGGGGAGAGCTGGTGGCCTGAAGCTTTCTTT. V and J are TRBV29-1 and TRBJ1-1; D is undetermined. Trimming removed 4 bases at V and 6 bases at J, with 18 bases between. The CDR3 length is 14 residues. Germline CDR1 reads SQVTM; CDR2 reads ANQGSEA.

The chain has TRBV7-9 and TRBJ2-1; no firm D call. This CDR3 is built from 13 residues. The ends were cut back, 1 base at V and 6 bases at J, with 7 bases in the middle. Germline lookup yields CDR1 SEHNR and CDR2 FQNEAQ (reference sequence). CDR3 in amino acids: CASSLGGINEQFF. CDR3 DNA: TGTGCCAGCAGCTTAGGAGGAATCAATGAGCAGTTCTTC.